The 2 T cell receptor beta chains below come from one sample, sequenced in a study of T-cell memory formation after mild COVID-19. TCRdb processed the 5' RACE reads anew with MiXCR; each CDR3 protein has one entry. The sample yields fewer than 650,000 distinct CDR3 sequences, approximately 15% seen once. What was sequenced was PBMCs or a T cell subset sorted from them (not recorded which). The source of these receptors is an adult woman who had mild COVID-19 (a few samples of this study predate the infection). Cell type and time point are not known.

V is TRBV3-1 and J is TRBJ2-3; D remains ambiguous. With 8 bases removed from V and 2 bases from J, the gap between germline ends came to 8 bases. This CDR3 region has 12 residues. CDR1 and CDR2 from the germline V gene are LGHDT and YNNKEL (reference sequence). For the CDR3, the DNA is TGTGCCAGCGGGCGGACCACAGATACGCAGTATTTT. This gives the protein CASGRTTDTQYF.

This clonotype was counted between two and nine times. V usage is TRBV20-1 and J usage is TRBJ2-3, with 8 bases fitting TRBD1. Trimming took 5 bases from V and 2 from J; bases not matched to a gene: 18. This CDR3 contains 18 residues. The germline V gene has CDR1 DFQATT and CDR2 SNEGSKA (reference sequence). The CDR3 region is CSAFYSAGQGFFTDTQYF. CDR3 nucleotides: TGCAGTGCTTTTTACTCCGCTGGACAGGGCTTTTTCACAGATACGCAGTATTTT.